This T cell receptor (beta chain) stems from a study of T cells in Graves' hyperthyroidism and ophthalmopathy. CDR1 and CDR2 (germline): DFQATT, SNEGSKA (reference sequence). This CDR3 region has 14 residues. The V end was cut by 0 bases, the J end by 3 bases, with 12 bases between. Regions amplified from RNA transcripts were the TCR beta CDR3 regions. The HTBI primer set served for first-round RT-PCR of the TCR CDR3. TCRdb called the multiplex PCR reads again in MiXCR, with one record for every CDR3 protein. The sample records about 640,000 distinct CDR3 sequences, less than 25% being singletons. This clonotype was detected many times.

Sample: blood. The chain has TRBV20-1 and TRBJ2-7; maybe TRBD1 (5 bases). The source is a man aged 25-45 years with Graves' ophthalmopathy. The CDR3 DNA reads as TGCAGTGCTAGAGATCCGGCGCAGGGCTACGAGCAGTACTTC. This encodes CSARDPAQGYEQYF.